Sequencing of this T cell receptor beta chain was carried out in a study of cytomegalovirus exposure and HLA in healthy donors. Primers: 60 Vbeta forward and 13 Jbeta reverse. Profiled with immunoSEQ multiplex PCR; TCRdb holds only in-frame clones, not every one. The sample includes under 200,000 clones. Germline CDR1 and CDR2: SGHRS and YFSETQ. The CDR3 extends over 14 amino acids. The sequence was collected from a man under 40 in good health and CMV-seronegative. Sequencing used PBMCs. The V call is TRBV5-1, the J call TRBJ2-5, with 7 nucleotides matching TRBD1. The J call is doubtful: the DNA matches TRBJ2-7 better. CDR3 sequence reads: CASSSGTVMYEQYF. CDR3 DNA sequence: TGCGCCAGCAGCTCCGGGACAGTAATGTACGAGCAGTACTTC.